Below, 8 T cell receptor beta chains from the same sample are listed, as sequenced in a study of T-cell reconstitution after alpha-beta-depleted transplantation in children. Unique molecular identifiers were incorporated when the TCRbeta library was constructed. MiXCR, applied by TCRdb to the PCR reads, yields one record per CDR3 protein. The profile shows 550,000 to 800,000 distinct CDR3 sequences, over 10% of them singletons. The input for sequencing was PBMCs, taken before TCRalphabeta/CD19-depleted stem cell transplant. Every receptor here comes from a girl aged 2 to 10 with congenital amegakaryocytic thrombocytopenia, due to receive a stem cell transplant.

The chain recombines TRBV23-1 with TRBJ2-1; maybe TRBD2 (6 bases). TRBV23-1 is given ORF status, its function remaining uncertain. Trimming pared 1 base from V and 2 bases from J, leaving 12 bases between. This CDR3 has 16 amino acids. In DNA form, the CDR3 reads TGCGCCAGCAGTCAATTCGGTAGCGGACCCTACAATGAGCAGTTCTTC. It translates to CASSQFGSGPYNEQFF.

This clonotype was picked up a small number of times. The chain couples TRBV29-1 to TRBJ2-5; a weak D match, TRBD1 (5 bases). This CDR3 is 15 amino acids long. Trimming left V 2 bases short and J 1 base short, with 14 bases between. CDR1 and CDR2 (germline): SQVTM, ANQGSEA. CDR3 nucleotide sequence: TGCAGCGTTGAACCTTCCGACAGCCCCCAAGAGACCCAGTACTTC. Protein product: CSVEPSDSPQETQYF. The full variable domain, its missing parts supplied by reference TRBV29-1 and TRBJ2-5, is SAVISQKPSRDICQRGTSLTIQCQVDSQVTMMFWYRQQPGQSLTLIATANQGSEATYESGFVIDKFPISRPNLTFSTLTVSNMSPEDSSIYLCSVEPSDSPQETQYFGPGTRLLVL.

This clonotype has a count of ten or more. The rearrangement links TRBV6-1 to TRBJ2-4; 10 nucleotides agree with TRBD2. CDR3 length: 13 amino acids. J was trimmed by 9 bases and V by 6 bases; bases with no gene match: 5. Germline CDR1 reads MNHNS; CDR2 reads SASEGT. The CDR3, as DNA: TGTGCCAGCAGGAGAGCGGGAGGGTCCATTCAGTACTTC. Protein sequence: CASRRAGGSIQYF.

This clonotype showed up just a few times. This chain links TRBV29-1 with TRBJ2-1; the D is unclear. This CDR3 region has 13 residues. Germline assignment: CDR1 SQVTM and CDR2 ANQGSEA. V lost 2 bases and J 5 bases, leaving 10 bases between the germline ends. The CDR3 sequence is CSVEKNQNNEQFF. The CDR3, as DNA: TGCAGCGTTGAAAAAAACCAAAACAATGAGCAGTTCTTC.

This clonotype has only a few counts. V is TRBV6-1 and J is TRBJ2-2, with no clear D. V was trimmed by 6 bases and J by 3 bases, leaving 8 bases between them. Germline CDR1 and CDR2: MNHNS and SASEGT. The CDR3 consists of 13 residues. The CDR3 reads CASSLTDTGELFF. CDR3 DNA: TGTGCCAGCAGCCTCACTGACACCGGGGAGCTGTTTTTT.

This sequence joins TRBV7-8 and TRBJ2-4; D is unresolved. Germline V gene lookup returns CDR1 SGHVS and CDR2 FQNEAQ. The length of the CDR3 is 14 residues. Trimming shortened V by 1 base and J by 4 bases, and 8 bases separated the two germline ends. This chain's CDR3 is CASSLVRQKNIQYF. The DNA of the CDR3 is TGTGCCAGCAGCTTAGTTAGGCAGAAAAACATTCAGTACTTC.

Details on this clonotype: A much larger clone differs from this one at a single base, so this may be a read error. The rearrangement links TRBV28 to TRBJ2-7; D remains unclear. This CDR3 spans 15 amino acids. CDR1 MDHEN and CDR2 SYDVKM come from the germline V gene. CDR3 in DNA: TGTGCCAGCAGTTTCCCTTCTCGTAACTCCTACGTGCAGTACTTC. This sequence encodes CASSFPSRNSYVQYF.

This clonotype came up many times. V is TRBV10-3 and J is TRBJ1-2, with D maybe TRBD1 (5 bases). CDR1 and CDR2 from the germline V gene are ENHRY and SYGVKD. V shed 4 bases and J shed 1 base, with 16 bases lying between them. The CDR3 has 16 residues. CDR3 residues: CAISGAETEVNYGYTF. CDR3 sequence (DNA): TGTGCCATCAGTGGCGCGGAGACAGAAGTTAACTATGGCTACACCTTC.